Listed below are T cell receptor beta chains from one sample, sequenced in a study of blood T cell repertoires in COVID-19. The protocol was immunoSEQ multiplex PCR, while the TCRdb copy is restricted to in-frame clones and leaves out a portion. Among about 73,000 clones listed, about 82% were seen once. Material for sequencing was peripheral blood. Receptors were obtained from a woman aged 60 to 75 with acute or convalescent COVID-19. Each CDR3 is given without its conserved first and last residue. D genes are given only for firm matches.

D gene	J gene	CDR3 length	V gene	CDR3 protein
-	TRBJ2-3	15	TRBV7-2	ASSRRGRGVVLNTQY
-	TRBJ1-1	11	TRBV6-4	ASSEGRGTEAF
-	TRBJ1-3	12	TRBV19	ASSMQVSGNTIY
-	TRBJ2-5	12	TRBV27	ASSFQGLGETQY
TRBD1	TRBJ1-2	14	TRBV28	ASRYPPGQGFYGYT
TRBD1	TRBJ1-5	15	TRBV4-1	ASSQDIDRARGQPQH
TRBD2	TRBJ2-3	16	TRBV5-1	ASSLVSSGSSYADTQY
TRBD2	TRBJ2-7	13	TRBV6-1	ASTVKAGGPYEQY
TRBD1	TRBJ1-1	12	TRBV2	ASSGQGANTEAF
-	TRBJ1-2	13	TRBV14	ASSQVPPGLYGYT
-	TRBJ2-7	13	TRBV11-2	ASSLAGHRSYEQY
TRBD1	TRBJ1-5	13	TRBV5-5	ASRWGQNSNQPQH
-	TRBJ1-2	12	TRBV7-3	ASREGEGGYGYT
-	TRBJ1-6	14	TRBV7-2	ASSQRQSSYNSPLH
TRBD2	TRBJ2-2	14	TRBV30	AWTPGGSGSTGELF